Listed here are 9 T cell receptor beta chains from one sample, sequenced in a study of T cell changes during pregnancy in multiple sclerosis. Profiling relied on immunoSEQ multiplex PCR, and the TCRdb table lists in-frame clones only, not all of them. In the table there are roughly 51,000 clones, around 92% of which are singletons. Here the sequenced sample was CD4+ T cells from peripheral blood mononuclear cells, taken after pregnancy. These receptors came from a female donor in good health, enrolled as a control in a pregnancy study.

This rearrangement joins TRBV6-1 to TRBJ1-2; 7 nucleotides match TRBD1. The CDR3 is made up of 13 amino acids. Germline V gene data show CDR1 as MNHNS and CDR2 as SASEGT. V lost 2 bases and J lost 7; bases outside the gene matches: 4. The CDR3 region is CASSERQGLGYTF. The CDR3 region has the DNA TGTGCCAGCAGTGAAAGACAGGGACTTGGCTACACCTTC.

This chain links TRBV4-2 with TRBJ1-4; perhaps TRBD1 as D (5 bases). CDR3 length: 15 amino acids. The V and J ends lost 4 bases and 0 bases respectively, with 9 bases between them. In germline, CDR1 is LGHNA, CDR2 YNFKEQ. The CDR3 here is CASSPDISTNEKLFF. The CDR3, as DNA: TGTGCCAGCAGCCCGGACATATCAACTAATGAAAAACTGTTTTTT.

V gene TRBV28 combines with J gene TRBJ1-6; D is ambiguous. V lost 4 bases and J 0 bases, leaving 7 bases between the germline ends. This CDR3 comprises 15 residues. Germline assignment: CDR1 MDHEN and CDR2 SYDVKM. The CDR3, as DNA: TGTGCCAGCAGTTCGACTGACTCCTATAATTCACCCCTCCACTTT. Protein product: CASSSTDSYNSPLHF.

This chain uses TRBV15 with TRBJ1-6, with TRBD1 as a possible D gene (6 bases). Per germline, CDR1 LNHNV and CDR2 YYDKDF (reference sequence). The CDR3 sequence is 13 residues long. V lost 1 base, J lost 8 bases, and 6 bases lay in between. This chain's CDR3 is CATSRGTDSPLHF. The CDR3 bases are TGTGCCACCAGCAGAGGGACAGATTCACCCCTCCACTTT.

This chain connects TRBV28 to TRBJ2-7, with 11 nucleotides matching TRBD1. The CDR3 has 14 residues. Trimming at V came to 3 bases and at J to 4 bases, leaving 2 bases not matched to a gene. Germline V lookup: CDR1 MDHEN, CDR2 SYDVKM. The CDR3 here is CASSLDRGQYEQYF. In DNA, the CDR3 is TGTGCCAGCAGTTTGGACAGGGGGCAGTACGAGCAGTACTTC.

The gene calls are TRBV5-4 and TRBJ2-5, with D possibly TRBD1 on 6 matching bases. V gave up 3 bases and J gave up 5 bases, with 17 bases separating them. The germline gives CDR1 SGHNT, CDR2 YYREEE (reference sequence). This CDR3 contains 15 residues. As DNA, the CDR3 is TGTGCCAGCAGCTCTCGACAGGACCGGGCCGAGACCCAGTACTTC. Encoded protein: CASSSRQDRAETQYF.

This clone was detected only a few times. In nucleotides, the CDR3 is TGTGCCAGCAGTTTGGAGGCCCATAATTCACCCCTCCACTTT. The encoded protein is CASSLEAHNSPLHF. The chain couples TRBV6-4 to TRBJ1-6; D is unclear. From germline, CDR1 is MRHNA and CDR2 SNTAGT. The CDR3 has 14 residues. Trimming removed 5 bases at V and 5 bases at J, with 10 bases between.

This chain uses TRBV10-3 with TRBJ2-7; 9 bases agree with TRBD2. Germline V gives CDR1 ENHRY, CDR2 SYGVKD. This CDR3 has 14 residues. The V segment lost 1 base and the J segment 6 bases; nucleotides outside the gene matches: 4. The CDR3 here is CAISEYGGGVEQYF. In DNA, the CDR3 is TGTGCCATCAGTGAGTATGGCGGGGGGGTCGAGCAGTACTTC.

This clone appeared once. The CDR3 region has the DNA TGCGCCAGCAGCCAAGATCGGTGGGGAGTCTACTACAATGAGCAGTTCTTC. Encoded protein: CASSQDRWGVYYNEQFF. The chain combines TRBV4-3 with TRBJ2-1, with D possibly TRBD2 on 5 matching bases. The germline CDR1 and CDR2 sequences are LGHNA and YSLEER. Trimming took off 0 bases at V and 3 bases at J, with 15 bases between the two ends. This CDR3 spans 17 amino acids.